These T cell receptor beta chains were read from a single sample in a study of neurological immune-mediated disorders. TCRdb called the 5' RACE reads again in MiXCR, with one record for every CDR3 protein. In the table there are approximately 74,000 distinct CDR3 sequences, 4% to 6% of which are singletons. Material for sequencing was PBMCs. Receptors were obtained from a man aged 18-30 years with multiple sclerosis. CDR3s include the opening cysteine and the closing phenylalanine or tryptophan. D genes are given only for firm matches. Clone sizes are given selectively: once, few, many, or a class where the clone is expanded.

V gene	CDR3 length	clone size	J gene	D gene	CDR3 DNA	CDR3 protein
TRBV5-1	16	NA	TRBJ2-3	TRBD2	TGCGCCAGCAGCTGGGAGGGGCTAGCGGACACAGATACGCAGTATTTT	CASSWEGLADTDTQYF
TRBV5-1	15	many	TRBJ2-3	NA	TGCGCCAGCAGCTTGGGTAGTAAGAGCACAGATACGCAGTATTTT	CASSLGSKSTDTQYF
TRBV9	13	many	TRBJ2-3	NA	TGTGCCAGCAGCGCGCTACTGGCAGATACGCAGTATTTT	CASSALLADTQYF
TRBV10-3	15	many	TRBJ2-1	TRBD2	TGTGCCATCAGGCCCTCTAGCGGGAGGGGCAATGAGCAGTTCTTC	CAIRPSSGRGNEQFF
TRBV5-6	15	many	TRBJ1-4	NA	TGTGCCAGCGGCCGCCGGGTCGCAGTGGATGAAAAACTGTTTTTT	CASGRRVAVDEKLFF
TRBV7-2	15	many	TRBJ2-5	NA	TGTGCCAGCAGCTTACAGGCGGCTAGAGCGGAGACCCAGTACTTC	CASSLQAARAETQYF
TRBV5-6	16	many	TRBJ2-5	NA	TGTGCCAGCAGCCCCTGGACGGGGAGGTTACAAGAGACCCAGTACTTC	CASSPWTGRLQETQYF
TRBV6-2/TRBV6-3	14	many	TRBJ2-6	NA	TGTGCCAGCAGTCAGGACTCTGGGGCCAACGTCCTGACTTTC	CASSQDSGANVLTF
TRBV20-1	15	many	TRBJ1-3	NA	TGCAGTGCCAAGGCCCACAGCAGGGAGGGAAACACCATATATTTT	CSAKAHSREGNTIYF
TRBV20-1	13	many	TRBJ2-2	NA	TGCAGTGCTGCGTATCCGAACACCGGGGAGCTGTTTTTT	CSAAYPNTGELFF
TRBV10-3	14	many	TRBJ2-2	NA	TGTGCCATCGGACAGCAGGGAAACACCGGGGAGCTGTTTTTT	CAIGQQGNTGELFF
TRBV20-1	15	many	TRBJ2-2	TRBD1	TGCAGTGCTATGCTACCAGGGGGTATCACCGGGGAGCTGTTTTTT	CSAMLPGGITGELFF
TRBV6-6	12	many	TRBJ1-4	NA	TGTGCCAGCAGTTACTCCGGGCAGCTACTGTTTTTT	CASSYSGQLLFF
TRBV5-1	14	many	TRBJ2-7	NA	TGCGCCTCCGCGGCCATGGAAAGCTCCTACGAGCAGTACTTC	CASAAMESSYEQYF
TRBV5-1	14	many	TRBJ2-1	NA	TGCGCCAGCAGCTTGGAGGGGGGTTACAATGAGCAGTTCTTC	CASSLEGGYNEQFF
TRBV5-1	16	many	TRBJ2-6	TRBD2	TGCGCCAGCAGCTTGACCTCCTACAAGCGGGGTAGCGTCCTGACTTTC	CASSLTSYKRGSVLTF
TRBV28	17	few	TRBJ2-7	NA	TGTGCCAGCAGTCGGCCCCCCAGGGCAGGCTTTTCCTACGAGCAGTACTTC	CASSRPPRAGFSYEQYF
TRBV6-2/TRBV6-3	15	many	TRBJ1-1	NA	TGTGCCAGCAACCCGGGCCTGCGGAGGAACACTGAAGCTTTCTTT	CASNPGLRRNTEAFF
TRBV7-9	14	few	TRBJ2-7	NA	TGTGCCAGCAGCTTGGAAGTTCACGGCAACGAGCAGTACTTC	CASSLEVHGNEQYF
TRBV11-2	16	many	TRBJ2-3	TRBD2	TGTGCCAGCAGCTTGGGACTAGCGGTGGGGGCAGATACGCAGTATTTT	CASSLGLAVGADTQYF
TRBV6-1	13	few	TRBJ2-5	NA	TGTGCCAGCAGTGAAGTAAGGGGGGAGACCCAGTACTTC	CASSEVRGETQYF
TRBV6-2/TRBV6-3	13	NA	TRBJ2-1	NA	TGTGCCAGCAGTTCGTCTTCGGGCAATGAGCAGTTCTTC	CASSSSSGNEQFF
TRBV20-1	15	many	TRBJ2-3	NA	TGCAGTGCAAGGGACGGAGCGTTTGTCACAGATACGCAGTATTTT	CSARDGAFVTDTQYF
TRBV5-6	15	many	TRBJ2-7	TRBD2	TGTGCCAGCAGCTCCATGAGCGGGGCCTCCTACGAGCAGTACTTC	CASSSMSGASYEQYF
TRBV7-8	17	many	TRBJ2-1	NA	TGTGCCAGCAGCTTAAGGGCCTTCCGGGCGGGTTACAATGAGCAGTTCTTC	CASSLRAFRAGYNEQFF
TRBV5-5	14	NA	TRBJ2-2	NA	TGTGCCAGCAGCCGCCTGACGGACACCGGGGAGCTGTTTTTT	CASSRLTDTGELFF
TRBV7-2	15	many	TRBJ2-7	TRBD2	TGTGCCAGCAGCTTGTACGGGAGGGCCTTAGGGGAGCAGTACTTC	CASSLYGRALGEQYF
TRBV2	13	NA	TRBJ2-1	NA	TGTGCCAGCAGTGAAACCACTTACAATGAGCAGTTCTTC	CASSETTYNEQFF
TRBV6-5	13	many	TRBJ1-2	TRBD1	TGTGCCAGCAGTAGGGACAGGGACTCTTTGAACACCTTC	CASSRDRDSLNTF
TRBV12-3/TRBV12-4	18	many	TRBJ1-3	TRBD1	TGTGCCAGCAGTCCCCTTGACAGGGAGACTCTGCCTGGAAACACCATATATTTT	CASSPLDRETLPGNTIYF
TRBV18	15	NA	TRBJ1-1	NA	TGTGCCAGTTCCTTCCGACAGGCTAGGAACACTGAAGCTTTCTTT	CASSFRQARNTEAFF
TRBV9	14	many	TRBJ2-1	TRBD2	TGTGCCAGCAGCGTAGGAGGGCTAGCGGGAGAGCAGTTCTTC	CASSVGGLAGEQFF
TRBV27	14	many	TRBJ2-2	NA	TGTGCCAGCGCGGATGAAACGGGGACCGGGGAGCTGTTTTTT	CASADETGTGELFF
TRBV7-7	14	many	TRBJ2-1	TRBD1	TGTGCTAGCAGCTTGGGACAGGGCCCTCTTGAGCAGTTCTTC	CASSLGQGPLEQFF
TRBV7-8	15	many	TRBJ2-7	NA	TGTGCCAGCAGCTTATTCCAGGGGCCCTCCTACGAGCAGTACTTC	CASSLFQGPSYEQYF
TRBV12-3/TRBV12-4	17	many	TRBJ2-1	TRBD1	TGTGCCAGCAGTTCCGAACAGGGGGCCCATAGGGGCAATGAGCAGTTCTTC	CASSSEQGAHRGNEQFF
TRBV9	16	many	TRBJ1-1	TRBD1	TGTGCCAGCAGCTTAGGGACAGGGGCTGCGAACACTGAAGCTTTCTTT	CASSLGTGAANTEAFF
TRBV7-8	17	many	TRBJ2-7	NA	TGTGCCAGCAGCTTATTCCCTAGCGGGACAGGGGCCTACGAGCAGTACTTC	CASSLFPSGTGAYEQYF
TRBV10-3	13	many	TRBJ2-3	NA	TGTGCCTCCCAAGGGGCTAGCACAGATACGCAGTATTTT	CASQGASTDTQYF
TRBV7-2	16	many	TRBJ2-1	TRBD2	TGTGCCAGCAGCCCCCCCTCGGGGACTATTTACAATGAGCAGTTCTTC	CASSPPSGTIYNEQFF
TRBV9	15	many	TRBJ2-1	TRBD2	TGTGCCAGCAGCGTGAGGCTAGCGGGCTACAATGAGCAGTTCTTC	CASSVRLAGYNEQFF
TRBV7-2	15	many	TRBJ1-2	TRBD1	TGTGCCAGCAGCTGGGAGGACAGGGAACGGGATGGCTACACCTTC	CASSWEDRERDGYTF
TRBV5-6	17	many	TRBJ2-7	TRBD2	TGTGCCAGCAGCCCCCTCGCCCGGGGGGGGGGCCCCCACGAGCAGTACTTC	CASSPLARGGGPHEQYF
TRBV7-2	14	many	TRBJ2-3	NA	TGTGCCAGCAGGAGGACAGGGCGGGGGGATACGCAGTATTTT	CASRRTGRGDTQYF
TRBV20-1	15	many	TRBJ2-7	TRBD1	TGCAGTGCTAGAGATCTGCAGGGGGCAAGGAACGAGCAGTACTTC	CSARDLQGARNEQYF
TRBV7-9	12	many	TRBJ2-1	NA	TGTGCCAGCAGCTTTTTATTTCGTGAGCAGTTCTTC	CASSFLFREQFF
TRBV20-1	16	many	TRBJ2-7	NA	TGCAGTGCTAGAGGATTTGAGTTGGGACGCGCGAGGGAGCAGTACTTC	CSARGFELGRAREQYF
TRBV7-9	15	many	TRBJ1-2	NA	TGTGCCAGCAGCTTAGGCGTAGGGTCTAACTATGGCTACACCTTC	CASSLGVGSNYGYTF